This T cell receptor beta chain appears in the sequencing data of a study of naive and memory T cell subsets. The CDR3 contains 14 residues. After removal of 7 bases from V and 9 bases from J, the junction contained 8 bases not matched to a gene. Germline CDR1 and CDR2: SGHVS and FQNEAQ. An equimolar mix of two oligonucleotides served as the beta constant-region primer for TRBC1 and TRBC2. TCRdb recomputed calls from the UMI-ligation and nested PCR reads with MiXCR, one row per CDR3 protein. The sample holds fewer than 7,000 distinct CDR3 sequences, roughly 7.3% seen once. CD4+ T cell IFNgamma after overnight CMV lysate exposure gave donor CMV status. Cells stained for CD3, CD4, CD8, CD45RA and CD27 were sorted into four subsets. Findings and limits, study-wide: TCR abundance followed a power law differing between naive and memory subsets.

This clonotype was detected a few times. What it binds is unknown. The sample consisted of effector memory CD8+ T cells from blood. Stated subset: effector memory, CD45RA- CD27-. The chain recombines TRBV7-8 with TRBJ2-7; 14 positions agree with TRBD2. The receptor was isolated from a human donor in good health. This CDR3 reads CASKSGLAGVGQYF. In DNA form, the CDR3 reads TGTGCCAGCAAGTCGGGACTAGCGGGAGTTGGGCAGTACTTC.